This record looks at one T cell receptor beta chain sequence and its context. This entry belongs to a study of T cell changes during pregnancy in multiple sclerosis. The CDR3 contains 14 residues. V was clipped by 4 bases and J by 0 bases, with 7 bases between them. Germline V gene sequence: CDR1 SNHLY, CDR2 FYNNEI. Produced via immunoSEQ multiplex PCR; TCRdb's table is partial and in-frame only. The data show fewer than 110,000 clones, roughly 93% seen once. J is TRBJ2-1 and V is TRBV2, with a weak D call TRBD1 (6 bases). Sequenced material: peripheral blood, taken after pregnancy. The TCR originated in a female donor with multiple sclerosis, enrolled in a pregnancy study. The CDR3 loop reads CASSVDSSYNEQFF. Here the CDR3 DNA reads TGTGCCAGCAGTGTGGACAGCTCCTACAATGAGCAGTTCTTC.